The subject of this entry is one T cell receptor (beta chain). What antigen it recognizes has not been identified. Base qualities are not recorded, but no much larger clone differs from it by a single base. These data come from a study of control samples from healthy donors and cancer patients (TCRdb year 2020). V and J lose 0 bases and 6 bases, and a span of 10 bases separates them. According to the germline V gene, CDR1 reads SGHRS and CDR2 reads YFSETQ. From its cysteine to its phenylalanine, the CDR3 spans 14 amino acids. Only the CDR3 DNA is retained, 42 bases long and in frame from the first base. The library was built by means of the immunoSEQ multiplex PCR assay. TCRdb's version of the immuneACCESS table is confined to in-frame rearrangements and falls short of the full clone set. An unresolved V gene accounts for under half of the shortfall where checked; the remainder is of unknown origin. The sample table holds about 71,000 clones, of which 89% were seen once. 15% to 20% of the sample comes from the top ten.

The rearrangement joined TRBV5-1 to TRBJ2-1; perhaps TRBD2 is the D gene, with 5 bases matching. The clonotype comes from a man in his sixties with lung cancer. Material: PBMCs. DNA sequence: TGCGCCAGCAGCTTGGCGGCTAGCCTCAATGAGCAGTTCTTC. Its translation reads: CASSLAASLNEQFF.